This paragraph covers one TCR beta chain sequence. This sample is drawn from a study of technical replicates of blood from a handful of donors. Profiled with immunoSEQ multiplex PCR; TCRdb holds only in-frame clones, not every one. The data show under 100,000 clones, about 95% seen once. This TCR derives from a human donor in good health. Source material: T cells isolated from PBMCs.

CDR3 amino acids: CASSFVAAQETQYF. The CDR3, as DNA: TGTGCCAGCAGCTTCGTAGCGGCCCAAGAGACCCAGTACTTC. The chain employs TRBV5-4 and TRBJ2-5, with D maybe TRBD2 (6 bases). Germline CDR1 SGHNT, CDR2 YYREEE (reference sequence). The CDR3 runs 14 residues. V shed 2 bases and J shed 1 base, with 9 bases lying between them. The variable domain in full, with the rest retrieved from reference TRBV5-4 and TRBJ2-5, is ETGVTQSPTHLIKTRGQQVTLRCSSQSGHNTVSWYQQALGQGPQFIFQYYREEENGRGNFPPRFSGLQFPNYSSELNVNALELDDSALYLCASSFVAAQETQYFGPGTRLLVL.